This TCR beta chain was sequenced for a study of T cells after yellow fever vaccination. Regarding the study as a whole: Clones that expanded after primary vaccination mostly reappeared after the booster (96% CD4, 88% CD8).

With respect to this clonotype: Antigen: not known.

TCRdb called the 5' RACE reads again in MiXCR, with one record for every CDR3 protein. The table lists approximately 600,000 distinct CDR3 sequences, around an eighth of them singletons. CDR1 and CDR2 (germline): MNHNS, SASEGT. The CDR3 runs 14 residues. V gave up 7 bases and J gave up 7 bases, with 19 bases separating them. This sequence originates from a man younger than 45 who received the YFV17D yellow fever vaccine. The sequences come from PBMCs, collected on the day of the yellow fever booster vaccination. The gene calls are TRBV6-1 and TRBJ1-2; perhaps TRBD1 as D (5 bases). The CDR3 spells CASNGGGGISGYTF. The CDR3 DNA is TGTGCCAGCAACGGCGGCGGGGGAATTAGTGGCTACACCTTC.